The following is a TCR beta chain sequence with its context. The antigen it binds to is not known. No clone much larger than this one lies a single base away; base qualities are absent. The CDR3 holds 12 amino acids from the cysteine to the phenylalanine. The kept DNA is CDR3 alone, 36 bases in frame from the first base. CDR1 and CDR2 are read off the germline V gene as LGHNA and YSLEER. Deletion took 0 bases off V and 14 bases off J, with a span of 11 bases between the germline ends. Participants in the prospective study were aged about 18 to 90 years, lived in some 24 United States geographic areas, and enrolled through a virtual design. In the prospective study, cohorts were assigned on the basis of participant-reported clinical history obtained from a screening survey and a study questionnaire. Mobile phlebotomists in the prospective study collected whole blood, serum and a nasopharyngeal or oropharyngeal swab from every participant. Participants in the prospective study had the option to provide additional blood draws and questionnaires over an approximately two-month period. Before DNA extraction, blood samples from the prospective study were shipped at room temperature or frozen.

The data belong to a study of blood T cell repertoires in COVID-19 (TCRdb year 2020). As for the study more broadly: Collaborator samples came from the United States, Italy and Spain and covered acute and convalescent phases of COVID-19. The dataset comprised deeply sampled blood TCRbeta repertoires from subjects exposed to, actively infected with, or recovered from COVID-19. A freely available public database, intended as a resource for researchers studying the immune response to SARS-CoV-2, is where the repertoires were released. Samples came from the ongoing ImmuneRACE study (first 160 participants) plus 1,254 subjects from 6 global collaborators. Where available, HLA class I and class II types were taken from metadata supplied by the sample provider and were not determined by assay-based typing. The prospective study material was composed of cDNA or gDNA derived from T cells, B-cell-depleted T cells, or PBMCs. The sample metadata nearly always contained a de-identified subject ID, COVID-19 status, age in years and sex. Beyond this particular receptor, the publication reports: How much clinical and demographic metadata was included differed by source and by participant, and the metadata was provided uncurated.

TCRbeta CDR3 regions were amplified from genomic DNA by means of the immunoSEQ Assay, a bias-controlled multiplex PCR. The source study handled its data this way. Within the assay, amplification of reference gene primers was used to estimate how many nucleated cells each sample contained. Sequence reads were collapsed and filtered to measure the absolute abundance of every unique TCRbeta CDR3 rearrangement. For each sample, productive Simpson clonality was calculated as the square root of Simpson's diversity index over productive rearrangements. Entries here come from immuneACCESS through TCRdb and include only in-frame sequences with V and J called. Some clones fail to appear in such tables; in the studies checked, an unresolved V gene covers under half of the shortfall, and the cause of the remainder is unknown. That table gives V, J and clone size, and the DNA gave D and trimming. The sample table contains about 200,000 clones; only one count was recorded for more than 75% of them. Together, the top ten hold about 15% of the sample.

The TCR comes from a woman aged 50 to 60 with acute COVID-19. In this chain, TRBV4-3 is recombined with TRBJ2-1; possibly the D gene is TRBD2, per 6 matching bases. The sample comprised PBMCs or T cells enriched from blood (not recorded which). In nucleotides, the sequence is TGCGCCAGCAGCCAAGATCGGGAGTCGGAGTTCTTC. It codes for CASSQDRESEFF.